The source of this T cell receptor (beta chain) is a study of T cell changes during pregnancy in multiple sclerosis. Measured with immunoSEQ multiplex PCR; TCRdb has only the in-frame clones, and not every one. The repertoire holds 98,000 or so clones, with about 94% as singletons. The CDR3 is 16 amino acids. The sample in question was peripheral blood, obtained after pregnancy. The rearrangement uses TRBV21-1 and TRBJ2-6; the DNA was not used to check the table's D call, TRBD1. TRBV21-1 is a documented pseudogene. This sequence was found in a female donor with multiple sclerosis, enrolled in a pregnancy study. CDR3 nucleotides: TGTGCCAGCAGCAAATTCAGGGCCTCTGGGGCCAACGTCCTGACTTTC. Translated: CASSKFRASGANVLTF.